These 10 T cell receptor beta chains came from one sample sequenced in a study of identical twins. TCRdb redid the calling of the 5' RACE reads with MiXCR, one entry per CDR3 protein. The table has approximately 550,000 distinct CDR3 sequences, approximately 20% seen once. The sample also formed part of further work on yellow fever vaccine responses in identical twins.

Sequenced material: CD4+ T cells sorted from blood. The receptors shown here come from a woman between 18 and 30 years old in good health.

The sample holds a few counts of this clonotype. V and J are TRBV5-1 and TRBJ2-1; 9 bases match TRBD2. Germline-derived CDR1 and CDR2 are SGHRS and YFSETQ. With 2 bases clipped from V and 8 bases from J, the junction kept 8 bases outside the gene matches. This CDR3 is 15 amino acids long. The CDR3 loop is CASSLGGSGGHEQFF. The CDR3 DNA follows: TGCGCCAGCAGCTTAGGAGGTAGCGGGGGCCATGAGCAGTTCTTC.

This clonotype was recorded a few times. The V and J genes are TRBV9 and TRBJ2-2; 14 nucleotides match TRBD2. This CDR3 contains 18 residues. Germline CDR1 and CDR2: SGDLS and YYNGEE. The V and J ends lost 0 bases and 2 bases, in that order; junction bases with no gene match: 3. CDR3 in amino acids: CASSVAGLAGANTGELFF. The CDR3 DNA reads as TGTGCCAGCAGCGTAGCGGGACTAGCGGGGGCTAACACCGGGGAGCTGTTTTTT.

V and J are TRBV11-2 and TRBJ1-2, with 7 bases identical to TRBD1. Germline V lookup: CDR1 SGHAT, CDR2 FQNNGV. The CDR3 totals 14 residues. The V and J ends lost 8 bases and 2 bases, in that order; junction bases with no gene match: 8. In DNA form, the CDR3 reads TGTGCCAGCTCCTCAGGGGGTGGCAACTATGGCTACACCTTC. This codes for CASSSGGGNYGYTF.

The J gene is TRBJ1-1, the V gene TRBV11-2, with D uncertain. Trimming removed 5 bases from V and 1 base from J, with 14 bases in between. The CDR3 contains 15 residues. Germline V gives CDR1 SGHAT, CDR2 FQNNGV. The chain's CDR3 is CASSTRQLQNTEAFF. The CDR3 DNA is TGTGCCAGCAGCACCCGACAACTCCAGAACACTGAAGCTTTCTTT.

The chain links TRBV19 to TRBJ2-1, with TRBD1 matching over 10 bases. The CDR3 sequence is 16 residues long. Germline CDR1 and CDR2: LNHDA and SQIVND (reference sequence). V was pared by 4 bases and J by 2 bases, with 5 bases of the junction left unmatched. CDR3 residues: CASSRDGQGAYNEQFF. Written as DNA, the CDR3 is TGTGCCAGTAGTAGGGACGGACAGGGGGCCTACAATGAGCAGTTCTTC.

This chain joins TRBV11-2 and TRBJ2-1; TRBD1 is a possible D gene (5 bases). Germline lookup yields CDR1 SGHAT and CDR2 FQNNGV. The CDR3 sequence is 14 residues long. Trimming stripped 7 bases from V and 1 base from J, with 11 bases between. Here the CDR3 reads CASTLTESYNEQFF. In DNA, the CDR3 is TGTGCCAGCACTCTGACAGAGTCCTACAATGAGCAGTTCTTC.

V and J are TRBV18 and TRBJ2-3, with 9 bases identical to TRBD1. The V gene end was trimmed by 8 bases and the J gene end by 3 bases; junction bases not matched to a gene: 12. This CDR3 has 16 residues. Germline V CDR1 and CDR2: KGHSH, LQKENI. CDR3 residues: CASRDLGTGWTDTQYF. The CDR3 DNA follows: TGTGCCAGCCGAGATCTAGGGACAGGGTGGACAGATACGCAGTATTTT.

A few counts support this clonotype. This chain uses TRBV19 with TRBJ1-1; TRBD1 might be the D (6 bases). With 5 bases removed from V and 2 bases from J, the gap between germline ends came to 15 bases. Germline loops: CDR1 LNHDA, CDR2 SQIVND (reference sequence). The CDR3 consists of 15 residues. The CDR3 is CASSDTGWGNTEAFF. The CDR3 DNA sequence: TGTGCCAGTAGTGACACAGGGTGGGGAAACACTGAAGCTTTCTTT.

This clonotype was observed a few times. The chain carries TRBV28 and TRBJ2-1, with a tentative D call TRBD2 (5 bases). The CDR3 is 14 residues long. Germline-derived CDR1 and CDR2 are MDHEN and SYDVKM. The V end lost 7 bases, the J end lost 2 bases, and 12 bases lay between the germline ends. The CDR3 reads CASTPTRTYNEQFF. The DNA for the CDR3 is TGTGCCAGCACCCCCACTAGAACCTACAATGAGCAGTTCTTC.

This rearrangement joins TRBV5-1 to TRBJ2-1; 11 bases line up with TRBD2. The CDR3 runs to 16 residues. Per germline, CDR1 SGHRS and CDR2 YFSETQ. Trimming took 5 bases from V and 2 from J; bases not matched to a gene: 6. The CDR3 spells CASRLSGRVAYNEQFF. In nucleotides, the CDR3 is TGCGCCAGCAGACTTAGCGGGAGGGTTGCCTACAATGAGCAGTTCTTC.